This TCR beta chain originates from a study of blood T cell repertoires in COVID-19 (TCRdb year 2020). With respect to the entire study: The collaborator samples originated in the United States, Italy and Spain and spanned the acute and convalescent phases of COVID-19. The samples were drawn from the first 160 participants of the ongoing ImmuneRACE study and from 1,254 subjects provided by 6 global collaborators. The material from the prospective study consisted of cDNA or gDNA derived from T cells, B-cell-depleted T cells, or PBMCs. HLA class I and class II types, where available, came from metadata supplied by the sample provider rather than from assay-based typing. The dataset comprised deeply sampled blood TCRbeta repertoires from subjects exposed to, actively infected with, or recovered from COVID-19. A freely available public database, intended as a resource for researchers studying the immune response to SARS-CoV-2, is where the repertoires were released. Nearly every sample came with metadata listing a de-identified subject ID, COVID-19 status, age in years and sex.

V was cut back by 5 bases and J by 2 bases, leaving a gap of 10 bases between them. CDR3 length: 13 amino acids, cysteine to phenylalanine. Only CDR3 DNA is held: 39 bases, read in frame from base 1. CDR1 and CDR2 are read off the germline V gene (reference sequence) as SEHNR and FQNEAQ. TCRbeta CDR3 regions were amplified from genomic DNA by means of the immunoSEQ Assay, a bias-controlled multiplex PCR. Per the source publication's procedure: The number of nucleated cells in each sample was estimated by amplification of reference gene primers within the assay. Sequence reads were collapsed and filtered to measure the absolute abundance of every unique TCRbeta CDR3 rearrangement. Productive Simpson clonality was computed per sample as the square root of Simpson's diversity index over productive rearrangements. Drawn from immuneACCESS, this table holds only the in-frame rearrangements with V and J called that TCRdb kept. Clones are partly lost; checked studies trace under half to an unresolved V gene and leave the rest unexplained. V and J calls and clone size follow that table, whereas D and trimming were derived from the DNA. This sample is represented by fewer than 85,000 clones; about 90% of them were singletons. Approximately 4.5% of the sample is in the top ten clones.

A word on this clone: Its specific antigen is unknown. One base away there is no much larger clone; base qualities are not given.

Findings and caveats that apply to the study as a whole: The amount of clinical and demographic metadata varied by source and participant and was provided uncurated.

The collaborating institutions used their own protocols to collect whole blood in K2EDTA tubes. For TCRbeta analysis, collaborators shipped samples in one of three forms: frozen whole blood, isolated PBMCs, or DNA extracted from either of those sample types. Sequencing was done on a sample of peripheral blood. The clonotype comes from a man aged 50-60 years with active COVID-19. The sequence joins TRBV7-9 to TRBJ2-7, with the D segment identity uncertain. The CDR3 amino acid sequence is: CASSPALAYEQYF. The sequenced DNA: TGTGCCAGCAGCCCCGCTTTAGCCTACGAGCAGTACTTC.